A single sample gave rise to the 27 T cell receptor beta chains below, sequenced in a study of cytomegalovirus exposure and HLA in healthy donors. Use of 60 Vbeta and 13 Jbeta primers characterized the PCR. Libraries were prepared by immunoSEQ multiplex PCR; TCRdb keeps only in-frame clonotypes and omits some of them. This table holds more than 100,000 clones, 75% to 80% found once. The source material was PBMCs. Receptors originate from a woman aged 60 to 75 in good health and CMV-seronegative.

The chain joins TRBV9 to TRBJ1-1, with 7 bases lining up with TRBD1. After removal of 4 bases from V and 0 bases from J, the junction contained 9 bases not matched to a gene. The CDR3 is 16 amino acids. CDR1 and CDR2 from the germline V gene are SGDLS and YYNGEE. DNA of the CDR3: TGTGCCAGCAGCCCCCGGACAGGTTCAATGAACACTGAAGCTTTCTTT. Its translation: CASSPRTGSMNTEAFF.

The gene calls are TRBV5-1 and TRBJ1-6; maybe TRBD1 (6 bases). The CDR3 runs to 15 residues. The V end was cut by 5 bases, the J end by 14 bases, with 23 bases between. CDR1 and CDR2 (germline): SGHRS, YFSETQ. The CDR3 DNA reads TGCGCCAGCAGTACCGACACAACAGGGTACTCAGCCCTCCACTTT. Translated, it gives CASSTDTTGYSALHF.

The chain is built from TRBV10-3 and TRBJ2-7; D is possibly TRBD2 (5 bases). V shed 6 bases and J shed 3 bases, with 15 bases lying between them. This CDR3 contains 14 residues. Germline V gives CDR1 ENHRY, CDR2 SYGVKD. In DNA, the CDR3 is TGTGCCATCAGACCCAATGACGGGAACTACGAGCAGTACTTC. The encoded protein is CAIRPNDGNYEQYF.

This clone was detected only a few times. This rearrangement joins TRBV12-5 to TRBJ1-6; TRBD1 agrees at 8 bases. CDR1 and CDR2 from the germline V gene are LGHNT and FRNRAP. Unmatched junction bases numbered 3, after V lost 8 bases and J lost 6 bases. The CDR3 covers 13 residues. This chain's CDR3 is CASSTGGNSPLHF. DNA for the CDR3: TGTGCTAGTTCTACAGGGGGTAATTCACCCCTCCACTTT.

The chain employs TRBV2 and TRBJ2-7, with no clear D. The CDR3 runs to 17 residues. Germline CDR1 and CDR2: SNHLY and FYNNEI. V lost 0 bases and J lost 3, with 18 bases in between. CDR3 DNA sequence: TGTGCCAGCAGTGAAGCAAGAGTAACTCATAGAGGCTACGAGCAGTACTTC. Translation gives CASSEARVTHRGYEQYF. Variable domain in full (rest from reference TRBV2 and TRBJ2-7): EPEVTQTPSHQVTQMGQEVILRCVPISNHLYFYWYRQILGQKVEFLVSFYNNEISEKSEIFDDQFSVERPDGSNFTLKIRSTKLEDSAMYFCASSEARVTHRGYEQYFGPGTRLTVT.

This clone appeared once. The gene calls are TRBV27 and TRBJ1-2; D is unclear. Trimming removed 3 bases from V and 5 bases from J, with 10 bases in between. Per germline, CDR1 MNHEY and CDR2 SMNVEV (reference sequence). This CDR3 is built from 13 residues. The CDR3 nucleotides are TGTGCCAGCAGTTTCCCCGGCGGGTATGGCTACACCTTC. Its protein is CASSFPGGYGYTF.

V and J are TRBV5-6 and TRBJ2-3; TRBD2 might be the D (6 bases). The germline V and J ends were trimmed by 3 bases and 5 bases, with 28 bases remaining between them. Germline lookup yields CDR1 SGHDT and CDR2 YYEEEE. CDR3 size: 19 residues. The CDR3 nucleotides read TGTGCCAGCAGCTCTTACCGCCTCGGGGGAGTCAAGGGTAAAGATACGCAGTATTTT. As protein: CASSSYRLGGVKGKDTQYF.

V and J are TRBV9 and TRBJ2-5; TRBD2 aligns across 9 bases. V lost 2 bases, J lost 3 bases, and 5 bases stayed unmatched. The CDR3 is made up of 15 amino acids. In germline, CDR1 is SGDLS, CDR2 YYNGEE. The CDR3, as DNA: TGTGCCAGCAGCGTTTCCGGGACTAGCAAAGAGACCCAGTACTTC. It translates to CASSVSGTSKETQYF.

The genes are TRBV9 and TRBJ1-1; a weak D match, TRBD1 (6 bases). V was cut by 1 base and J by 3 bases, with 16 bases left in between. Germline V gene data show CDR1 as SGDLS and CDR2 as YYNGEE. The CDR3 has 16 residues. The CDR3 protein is CASSVTPFDRYTEAFF. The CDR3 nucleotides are TGTGCCAGCAGCGTAACCCCATTTGACAGGTACACTGAAGCTTTCTTT.

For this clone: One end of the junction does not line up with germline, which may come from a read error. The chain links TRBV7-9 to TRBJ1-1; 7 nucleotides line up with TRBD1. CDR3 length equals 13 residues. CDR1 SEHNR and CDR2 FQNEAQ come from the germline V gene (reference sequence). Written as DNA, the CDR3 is TGTTCCAGCAGCCTCACAGGGGACACTGAAGCTTTCTTT. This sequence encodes CSSSLTGDTEAFF.

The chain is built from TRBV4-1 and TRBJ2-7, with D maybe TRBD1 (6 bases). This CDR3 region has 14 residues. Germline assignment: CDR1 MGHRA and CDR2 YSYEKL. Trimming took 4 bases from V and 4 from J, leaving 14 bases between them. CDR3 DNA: TGCGCCAGCAGCCGAGCCCACACAGGGTACGAGCAGTACTTC. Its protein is CASSRAHTGYEQYF.

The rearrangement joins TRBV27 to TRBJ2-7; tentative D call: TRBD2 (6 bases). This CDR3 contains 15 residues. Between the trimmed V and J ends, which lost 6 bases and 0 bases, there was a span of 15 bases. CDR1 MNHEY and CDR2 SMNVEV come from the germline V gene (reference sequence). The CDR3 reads CASSLVGTSSYEQYF. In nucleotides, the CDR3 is TGTGCCAGCAGCTTAGTGGGGACTTCCTCCTACGAGCAGTACTTC.

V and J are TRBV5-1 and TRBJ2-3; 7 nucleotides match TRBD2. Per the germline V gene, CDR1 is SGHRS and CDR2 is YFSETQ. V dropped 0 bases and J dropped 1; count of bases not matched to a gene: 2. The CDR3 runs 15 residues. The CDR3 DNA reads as TGCGCCAGCAGCTTGGGTCGGGGGGGCACAGATACGCAGTATTTT. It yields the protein CASSLGRGGTDTQYF.

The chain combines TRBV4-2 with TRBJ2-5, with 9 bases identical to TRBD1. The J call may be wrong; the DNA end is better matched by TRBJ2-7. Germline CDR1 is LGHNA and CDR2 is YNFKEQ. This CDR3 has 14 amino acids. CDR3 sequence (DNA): TGTGCCAGCAGCCCCCGGACAGGGGACTACGAGCAGTACTTC. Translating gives CASSPRTGDYEQYF.

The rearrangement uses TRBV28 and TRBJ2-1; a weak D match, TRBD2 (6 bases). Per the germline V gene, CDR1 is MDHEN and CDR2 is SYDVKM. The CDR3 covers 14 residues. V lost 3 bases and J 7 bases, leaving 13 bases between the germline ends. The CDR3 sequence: CASSLGGIGNEQFF. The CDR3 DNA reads TGTGCCAGCAGTTTGGGCGGGATCGGGAATGAGCAGTTCTTC.

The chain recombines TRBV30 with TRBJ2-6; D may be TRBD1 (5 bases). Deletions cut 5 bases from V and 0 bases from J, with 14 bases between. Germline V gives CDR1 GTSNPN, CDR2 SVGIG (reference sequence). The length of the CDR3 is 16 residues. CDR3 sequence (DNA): TGTGCCTGGCGACAGCCTTCCGCCTCTGGGGCCAACGTCCTGACTTTC. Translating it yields CAWRQPSASGANVLTF.

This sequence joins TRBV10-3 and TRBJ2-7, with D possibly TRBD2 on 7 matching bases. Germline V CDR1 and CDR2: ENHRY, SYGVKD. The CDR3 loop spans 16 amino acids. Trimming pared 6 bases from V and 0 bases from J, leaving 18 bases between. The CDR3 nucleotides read TGTGCCATCAGCACCTCCGGGGGCGGGAGCTCCTACGAGCAGTACTTC. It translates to CAISTSGGGSSYEQYF.

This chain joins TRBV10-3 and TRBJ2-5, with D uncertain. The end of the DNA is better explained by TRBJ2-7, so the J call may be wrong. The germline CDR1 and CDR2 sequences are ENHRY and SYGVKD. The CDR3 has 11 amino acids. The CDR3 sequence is CAISGLNEQYF. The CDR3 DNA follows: TGTGCCATCAGTGGACTGAACGAGCAGTACTTC.

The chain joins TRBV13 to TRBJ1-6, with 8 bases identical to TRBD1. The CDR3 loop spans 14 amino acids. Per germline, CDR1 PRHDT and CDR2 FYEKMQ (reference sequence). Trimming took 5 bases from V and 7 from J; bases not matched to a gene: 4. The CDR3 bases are TGTGCCAGCAGCCTAGACAGGGGAAATTCACCCCTCCACTTT. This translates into CASSLDRGNSPLHF.

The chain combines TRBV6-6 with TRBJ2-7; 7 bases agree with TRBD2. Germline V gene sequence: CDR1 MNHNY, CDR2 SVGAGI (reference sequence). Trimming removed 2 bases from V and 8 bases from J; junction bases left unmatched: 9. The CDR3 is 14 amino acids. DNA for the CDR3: TGTGCCAGCAGTTACGAAAGCGGGGCTGGCAAGCAGTACTTC. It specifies CASSYESGAGKQYF.

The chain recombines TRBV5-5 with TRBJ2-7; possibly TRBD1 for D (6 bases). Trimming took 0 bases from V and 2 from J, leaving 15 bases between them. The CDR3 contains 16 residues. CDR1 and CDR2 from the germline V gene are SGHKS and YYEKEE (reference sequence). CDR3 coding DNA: TGTGCCAGCAGCTTGGGTTTGACAGGCACAGCCTACGAGCAGTACTTC. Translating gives CASSLGLTGTAYEQYF.

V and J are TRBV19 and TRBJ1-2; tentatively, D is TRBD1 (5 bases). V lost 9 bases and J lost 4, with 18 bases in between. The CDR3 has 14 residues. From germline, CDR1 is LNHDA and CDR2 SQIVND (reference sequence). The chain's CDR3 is CASRERNMAYGYTF. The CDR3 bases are TGTGCCAGCAGGGAAAGGAATATGGCCTATGGCTACACCTTC.

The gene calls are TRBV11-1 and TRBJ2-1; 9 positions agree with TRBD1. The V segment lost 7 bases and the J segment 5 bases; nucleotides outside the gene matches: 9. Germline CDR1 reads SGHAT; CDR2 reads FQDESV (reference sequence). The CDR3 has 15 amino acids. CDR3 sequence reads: CASTLGTGRNNEQFF. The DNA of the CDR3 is TGTGCCAGCACCCTGGGGACAGGGAGGAACAATGAGCAGTTCTTC. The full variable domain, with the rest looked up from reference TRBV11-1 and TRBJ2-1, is EAEVAQSPRYKITEKSQAVAFWCDPISGHATLYWYRQILGQGPELLVQFQDESVVDDSQLPKDRFSAERLKGVDSTLKIQPAELGDSAMYLCASTLGTGRNNEQFFGPGTRLTVL.

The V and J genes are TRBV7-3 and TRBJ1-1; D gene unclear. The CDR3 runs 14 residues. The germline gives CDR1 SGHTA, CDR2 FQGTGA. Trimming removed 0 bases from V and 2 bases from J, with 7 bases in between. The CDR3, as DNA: TGTGCCAGCAGCTTAACCCGACAAAACACTGAAGCTTTCTTT. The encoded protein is CASSLTRQNTEAFF.

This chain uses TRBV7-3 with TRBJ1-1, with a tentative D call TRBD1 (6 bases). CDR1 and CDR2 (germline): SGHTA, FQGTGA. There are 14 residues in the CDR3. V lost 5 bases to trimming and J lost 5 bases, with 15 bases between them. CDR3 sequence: CASSKGGPQTEAFF. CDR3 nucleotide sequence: TGTGCCAGCAGCAAAGGGGGTCCACAGACTGAAGCTTTCTTT. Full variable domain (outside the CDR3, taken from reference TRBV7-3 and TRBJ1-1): GAGVSQTPSNKVTEKGKYVELRCDPISGHTALYWYRQSLGQGPEFLIYFQGTGAADDSGLPNDRFFAVRPEGSVSTLKIQRTERGDSAVYLCASSKGGPQTEAFFGQGTRLTVV.

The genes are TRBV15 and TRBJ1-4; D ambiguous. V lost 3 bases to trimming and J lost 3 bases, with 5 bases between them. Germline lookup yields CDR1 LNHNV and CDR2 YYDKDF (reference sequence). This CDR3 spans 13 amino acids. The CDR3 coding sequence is TGTGCCACCAGCAGGGGCTCTAATGAAAAACTGTTTTTT. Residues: CATSRGSNEKLFF.

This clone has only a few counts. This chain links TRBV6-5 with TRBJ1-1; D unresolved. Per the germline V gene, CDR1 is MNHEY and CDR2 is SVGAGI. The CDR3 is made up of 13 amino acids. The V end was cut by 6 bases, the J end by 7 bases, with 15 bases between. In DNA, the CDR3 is TGTGCCAGCAGAAAACCCTCGACACTTGAAGCTTTCTTT. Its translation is CASRKPSTLEAFF.